Presented here are 2 T cell receptor beta chains from one specimen sequenced in a study of PD-L1 blockade in urothelial cancer. TCRdb's copy holds only in-frame clones and misses some; the assay was immunoSEQ multiplex PCR. Of roughly 38,000 clones detected, roughly 82% appear once; the ten largest clones hold approximately 3.6%. The material sequenced was PBMCs, taken around atezolizumab (anti-PD-L1) treatment. The source of these receptors is a man between 65 and 85 years old with urothelial cancer.

The V gene is TRBV11-3, the J gene TRBJ2-7; maybe TRBD1 (6 bases). The germline gives CDR1 SGHNT, CDR2 YENEEA. V lost 0 bases and J 4 bases, leaving 7 bases between the germline ends. CDR3 length: 13 amino acids. The CDR3 nucleotides read TGTGCCAGCAGCTTAGAGGACAGATACGAGCAGTACTTC. Translated, it gives CASSLEDRYEQYF.

In nucleotides, the CDR3 is TGTGCCAGCAGCAAAGCCGGGACCCGCGGGGTCACAACTAATGAAAAACTGTTTTTT. Encoded protein: CASSKAGTRGVTTNEKLFF. J is TRBJ1-4 and V is TRBV21-1. TRBV21-1 is described as a pseudogene. The CDR3 is made up of 19 amino acids.